These 20 T cell receptor beta chains came from one sample sequenced in a study of blood T cells in healthy people across ages. A second PCR of 7 to 11 cycles used a sample-barcoded 5' primer and a J-beta primer mix. TCRdb reprocessed the 5' RACE reads via MiXCR and lists one record per CDR3 protein. Seen here are approximately 770,000 distinct CDR3 sequences, 58% observed once, and the top ten hold 22%. Sequences were obtained from blood. These receptors all stem from a man aged 25 to 40 in good health.

Comments on this clonotype: Mismatch with germline at one junction end may stem from a read error. This chain joins TRBV4-1 and TRBJ2-5; either TRBD1 or TRBD2 may fit D (5 bases each). The germline V gene encodes CDR1 MGHRA and CDR2 YSYEKL. This CDR3 is 15 amino acids long. The DNA of the CDR3 is TGCGCCGGCAGCCAAGAGGGCAGGGCACAAGAGACCCAGTACTTC. Amino acid sequence: CAGSQEGRAQETQYF.

This chain links TRBV5-1 with TRBJ1-1; 8 bases agree with TRBD1. Germline CDR1 reads SGHRS; CDR2 reads YFSETQ. V was pared by 4 bases and J by 5 bases, with 7 bases of the junction left unmatched. The CDR3 contains 14 residues. CDR3 DNA sequence: TGCGCCAGCAGCATACCTCAGGGGGCTACTGAAGCTTTCTTT. The encoded protein is CASSIPQGATEAFF.

The gene calls are TRBV13 and TRBJ2-5; TRBD2 matches 12 bases. The CDR3 totals 16 residues. Germline CDR1 and CDR2: PRHDT and FYEKMQ (reference sequence). Losses at the gene ends were 5 bases for V and 11 bases for J; bases not matched to a gene: 15. This CDR3 reads CASSETSGGVSGEQYF. In DNA form, the CDR3 reads TGTGCCAGCAGCGAGACTAGCGGGGGTGTGTCAGGGGAGCAGTACTTC.

The chain's CDR3 is CASAGSGEQYF. CDR3 sequence (DNA): TGTGCCAGCGCAGGCTCTGGCGAGCAGTACTTC. The chain recombines TRBV27 with TRBJ2-7; D gene uncertain. The length of the CDR3 is 11 residues. V lost 8 bases and J lost 6, with 11 bases in between. Germline V gene sequence: CDR1 MNHEY, CDR2 SMNVEV (reference sequence).

This clonotype has more than one count but fewer than ten. This rearrangement joins TRBV5-1 to TRBJ2-6, with D uncertain. The CDR3 contains 15 residues. Trimming left V 4 bases short and J 0 bases short, with 8 bases between. Germline loops: CDR1 SGHRS, CDR2 YFSETQ. The CDR3 spells CASSEGYSGANVLTF. In nucleotides, the CDR3 is TGCGCCAGCAGCGAAGGTTACTCTGGGGCCAACGTCCTGACTTTC.

This rearrangement joins TRBV11-2 to TRBJ2-3, with D maybe TRBD2 (6 bases). This CDR3 is built from 14 residues. V was pared by 6 bases and J by 6 bases, with 16 bases between. The germline V gene has CDR1 SGHAT and CDR2 FQNNGV. CDR3 nucleotide sequence: TGTGCCAGCAGTTACCGGGCTGGGAGGGATACGCAGTATTTT. The encoded protein is CASSYRAGRDTQYF. Full variable domain (missing parts from reference TRBV11-2 and TRBJ2-3): EAGVAQSPRYKIIEKRQSVAFWCNPISGHATLYWYQQILGQGPKLLIQFQNNGVVDDSQLPKDRFSAERLKGVDSTLKIQPAKLEDSAVYLCASSYRAGRDTQYFGPGTRLTVL.

V usage is TRBV6-5 and J usage is TRBJ2-5; D could derive from TRBD1 or TRBD2 (5 bases each). Germline loops: CDR1 MNHEY, CDR2 SVGAGI. Trimming removed 3 bases at V and 11 bases at J, with 16 bases between. This CDR3 is built from 13 residues. This CDR3 reads CASSYSQSREQYF. The CDR3 DNA reads as TGTGCCAGCAGTTATTCCCAATCCAGGGAGCAGTACTTC.

This clonotype was counted between two and nine times. The V and J genes are TRBV7-2 and TRBJ2-1, with D possibly matching TRBD1 (6 bases). This CDR3 comprises 19 residues. CDR1 is SGHTA and CDR2 is FQGNSA in the germline V gene. V lost 5 bases to trimming and J lost 0 bases, with 23 bases between them. CDR3 in DNA: TGTGCCAGCAGCCAGAGGGGGTCTAGCACTCCGAGCTCCTACAATGAGCAGTTCTTC. Residues: CASSQRGSSTPSSYNEQFF.

This clonotype was seen more than once but under ten times. The chain carries TRBV4-2 and TRBJ2-5, with TRBD2 identical over 8 bases. This CDR3 contains 16 residues. V shed 1 base, J shed 3 bases, and the junction held 7 bases outside the gene matches. Germline V gives CDR1 LGHNA, CDR2 YNFKEQ. This CDR3 is CASSQGSGRQKETQYF. CDR3 nucleotide sequence: TGTGCCAGCAGCCAAGGAAGCGGGAGACAAAAAGAGACCCAGTACTTC.

This clonotype was counted a few times. This chain uses TRBV5-1 with TRBJ2-6; D is uncertain. The CDR3 spans 18 residues. Germline V CDR1 and CDR2: SGHRS, YFSETQ. Trimming took 0 bases from V and 0 from J, leaving 13 bases between them. The CDR3 loop is CASSLVSGSGSGANVLTF. The CDR3 bases are TGCGCCAGCAGCTTGGTTTCAGGTTCGGGCTCTGGGGCCAACGTCCTGACTTTC.

The rearrangement links TRBV20-1 to TRBJ2-5; 10 bases are a match to TRBD2. CDR1 and CDR2 (germline): DFQATT, SNEGSKA (reference sequence). The CDR3 contains 14 residues. V trimming: 7 bases; J trimming: 11 bases; junction bases outside the gene matches: 16. In nucleotides, the CDR3 is TGCAGTGGGGAGCGGGAGGGCCGTTGGAATGAGCAGTACTTC. Protein product: CSGEREGRWNEQYF.

This chain joins TRBV6-6 and TRBJ2-3; 7 bases are a match to TRBD2. Losses at the gene ends were 8 bases for V and 5 bases for J; bases not matched to a gene: 13. Germline V lookup: CDR1 MNHNY, CDR2 SVGAGI (reference sequence). This CDR3 has 15 amino acids. The chain's CDR3 is CASLPAGEGQDTQYF. The CDR3 DNA follows: TGTGCCAGCCTACCGGCGGGAGAGGGGCAAGATACGCAGTATTTT.

This clonotype was counted only a few times. The chain employs TRBV3-1 and TRBJ2-7; 11 bases match TRBD2. V shed 1 base, J shed 6 bases, and the junction held 5 bases outside the gene matches. Germline CDR1 is LGHDT and CDR2 is YNNKEL (reference sequence). The length of the CDR3 is 15 residues. The CDR3 bases are TGTGCCAGCAGCCAAGGTGGCGGGACTAGCGGCGAGCAGTACTTC. Protein: CASSQGGGTSGEQYF.

This chain links TRBV7-2 with TRBJ2-1, with 7 positions matching TRBD2. The trim removed 2 bases at V and 3 bases at J, leaving 4 bases unmatched. This CDR3 spans 15 amino acids. Germline V lookup: CDR1 SGHTA, CDR2 FQGNSA. CDR3 residues: CASSLLSGVYNEQFF. In nucleotides, the CDR3 is TGTGCCAGCAGCTTATTAAGCGGGGTCTACAATGAGCAGTTCTTC.

V usage is TRBV6-5 and J usage is TRBJ2-5; D gene ambiguous. The CDR3 is made up of 11 amino acids. Per germline, CDR1 MNHEY and CDR2 SVGAGI. The V end lost 8 bases, the J end lost 4 bases, and 8 bases lay between the germline ends. CDR3 sequence: CASEVGETQYF. The CDR3 DNA reads TGTGCCAGCGAAGTTGGAGAGACCCAGTACTTC.

The chain is built from TRBV28 and TRBJ1-1; D not resolved. This CDR3 has 16 amino acids. V was trimmed by 3 bases and J by 2 bases, leaving 16 bases between them. Germline V lookup: CDR1 MDHEN, CDR2 SYDVKM. The CDR3 spells CASSLVRKLGNTEAFF. DNA of the CDR3: TGTGCCAGCAGTTTGGTCAGAAAATTAGGTAACACTGAAGCTTTCTTT.

This clonotype came up a few times. This sequence joins TRBV5-1 and TRBJ2-3; D may correspond to TRBD1 or TRBD2 (6 bases each). Looked up from germline, CDR1 is SGHRS and CDR2 is YFSETQ. Trimming cost V 2 bases and J 9 bases, with 19 bases left between them. CDR3 length equals 15 residues. As DNA, the CDR3 is TGCGCCAGCAGCTTTAGTGGGGGGCAGGAGGGCACGCAGTATTTT. Amino acids: CASSFSGGQEGTQYF.

V gene TRBV4-2 combines with J gene TRBJ2-4; 9 bases agree with TRBD2. The J call may be faulty, since TRBJ2-5 better matches the DNA end. CDR1 is LGHNA, CDR2 YNFKEQ, per germline. CDR3 length equals 15 residues. The chain's CDR3 is CASSQDPAGGKTQYF. In DNA, the CDR3 is TGTGCCAGCAGCCAAGATCCGGCGGGAGGGAAGACCCAGTACTTC.

This clonotype was seen a few times. The rearrangement uses TRBV10-3 and TRBJ2-5; D tentatively fits TRBD1 or TRBD2 (5 bases each). Germline CDR1 is ENHRY and CDR2 is SYGVKD. The CDR3 runs 14 residues. Between the trimmed V and J ends, which lost 9 bases and 2 bases, there was a span of 16 bases. The CDR3, as DNA: TGTGCCATTTCCCGTTTGGGGGAGCAAGAGACCCAGTACTTC. Amino acids: CAISRLGEQETQYF.

V usage is TRBV12-3 or TRBV12-4 and J usage is TRBJ2-7, with D possibly matching TRBD2 (6 bases). Trimming pared 6 bases from V and 4 bases from J, leaving 16 bases between. The CDR3 spans 14 residues. CDR3 sequence reads: CASRAAGRGYEQYF. CDR3 nucleotide sequence: TGTGCCAGCAGAGCTGCGGGACGCGGGTACGAGCAGTACTTC.